This TCR beta chain originates from a study of cytomegalovirus exposure and HLA in healthy donors. General study findings and limits: When a later analysis compared HLA-associated TCR beta chains with equally common others, the HLA-associated chains turned out to be more clonally expanded and to have lower generation probabilities.

Germline lookup yields CDR1 MDHEN and CDR2 SYDVKM. V was shortened by 3 bases and J by 7 bases, with 12 bases between the two germline ends. There are 13 residues in the CDR3. Researchers ran the PCR with 60 Vbeta and 13 Jbeta primers. The assay was immunoSEQ multiplex PCR, and TCRdb's table has in-frame clones only and misses some. The top ten hold approximately 6.4% of the sample, which has about 130,000 clones, more than 80% seen once. As for this clone: As yet, its antigen is unknown.

This receptor was obtained from a woman aged 25 to 39 in good health and CMV-seropositive. What was sequenced was PBMCs. The chain links TRBV28 to TRBJ1-1, with D perhaps matching TRBD1 (6 bases). CDR3 nucleotide sequence: TGTGCCAGCAGTTTTGTGGCGACAGGTGAAGCTTTCTTT. It codes for CASSFVATGEAFF.